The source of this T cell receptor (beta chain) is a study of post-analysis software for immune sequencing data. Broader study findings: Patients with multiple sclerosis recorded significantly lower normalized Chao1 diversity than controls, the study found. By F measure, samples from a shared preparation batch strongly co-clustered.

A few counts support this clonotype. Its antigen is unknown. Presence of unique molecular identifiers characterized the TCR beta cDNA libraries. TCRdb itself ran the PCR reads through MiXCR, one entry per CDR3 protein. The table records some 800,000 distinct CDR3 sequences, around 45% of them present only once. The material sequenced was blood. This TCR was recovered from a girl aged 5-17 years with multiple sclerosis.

CDR3 nucleotides: TGCAGTGCCCGGACTAGCGGGAGAGGGGAGACCCAGTACTTC. Its protein is CSARTSGRGETQYF. V is TRBV20-1 and J is TRBJ2-5; 13 bases are a match to TRBD2. Germline-derived CDR1 and CDR2 are DFQATT and SNEGSKA (reference sequence). The V gene end was trimmed by 6 bases and the J gene end by 5 bases; junction bases not matched to a gene: 6. The CDR3 sequence is 14 residues long.